A selection of T cell receptor beta chains follows, all from one sample in a study of blood T cell repertoires in COVID-19. Measured with immunoSEQ multiplex PCR; TCRdb has only the in-frame clones, and not every one. This sample has about 200,000 clones; roughly nine tenths occur once, and the top ten carry about 26%. What was sequenced was PBMCs or T cells enriched from blood (not recorded which). The receptors stem from a woman between 40 and 55 years old in a cohort exposed to, infected with or recovered from COVID-19 (not recorded which). CDR3s include the opening cysteine and the closing phenylalanine or tryptophan. A D gene is named only where the DNA matches it firmly. For some rows the clone size is stated as once, few or many, or as a class when expanded; others skip it.

J gene: TRBJ2-7
V gene: TRBV25-1
D gene: NA
clone size: NA
CDR3 protein: CASSESAAGTSYEQYF
CDR3 DNA: TGTGCCAGCAGTGAATCAGCAGCGGGGACATCCTACGAGCAGTACTTC

J gene: TRBJ1-2
V gene: TRBV10-1
D gene: TRBD1
clone size: NA
CDR3 protein: CASSGQDRDSYGYTF
CDR3 DNA: TGCGCCAGCAGTGGACAGGACAGGGACTCCTATGGCTACACCTTC

J gene: TRBJ1-3
V gene: TRBV29-1
D gene: NA
clone size: NA
CDR3 protein: CSVLVYREENTIYF
CDR3 DNA: TGCAGCGTCCTAGTCTACAGGGAAGAAAACACCATATATTTT

J gene: TRBJ2-7
V gene: TRBV10-3
D gene: TRBD2
clone size: once
CDR3 protein: CAISESSGLTFGQYF
CDR3 DNA: TGTGCCATCAGTGAGTCGTCGGGACTAACCTTCGGGCAGTACTTC

J gene: TRBJ1-1
V gene: TRBV27
D gene: NA
clone size: NA
CDR3 protein: CASSYGQNTEAFF
CDR3 DNA: TGTGCCAGCAGCTACGGACAGAACACTGAAGCTTTCTTT

J gene: TRBJ2-5
V gene: TRBV5-6
D gene: TRBD2
clone size: NA
CDR3 protein: CASNLGTAGVETQYF
CDR3 DNA: TGTGCCAGCAACCTTGGTACGGCGGGAGTGGAGACCCAGTACTTC

J gene: TRBJ1-1
V gene: TRBV2
D gene: TRBD1
clone size: NA
CDR3 protein: CASRLTGGGPEAFF
CDR3 DNA: TGTGCCAGCAGACTGACAGGGGGCGGACCTGAAGCTTTCTTT

J gene: TRBJ2-2
V gene: TRBV7-8
D gene: NA
clone size: many
CDR3 protein: CASSQLSRANTGELFF
CDR3 DNA: TGTGCCAGCAGCCAGTTGTCCAGGGCGAACACCGGGGAGCTGTTTTTT

J gene: TRBJ1-6
V gene: TRBV6-5
D gene: NA
clone size: NA
CDR3 protein: CASSSTPDSVYSPLHF
CDR3 DNA: TGTGCCAGCAGTTCAACCCCGGACAGTGTATATTCACCCCTCCACTTT

J gene: TRBJ1-2
V gene: TRBV2
D gene: NA
clone size: once
CDR3 protein: CASSEVTLGGYTF
CDR3 DNA: TGTGCCAGCAGTGAAGTCACCCTAGGTGGCTACACCTTC

J gene: TRBJ1-5
V gene: TRBV3-1/TRBV3-2
D gene: NA
clone size: NA
CDR3 protein: CASSQARNQPQHF
CDR3 DNA: TGTGCCAGCAGCCAAGCCCGTAATCAGCCCCAGCATTTT

J gene: TRBJ2-7
V gene: TRBV9
D gene: TRBD2
clone size: once
CDR3 protein: CASSALAGAYEQYF
CDR3 DNA: TGTGCCAGCAGCGCCTTAGCGGGGGCCTACGAGCAGTACTTC

J gene: TRBJ1-1
V gene: TRBV27
D gene: NA
clone size: NA
CDR3 protein: CASSSLPDTEAFF
CDR3 DNA: TGTGCCAGCAGTTCCCTCCCTGACACTGAAGCTTTCTTT

J gene: TRBJ1-6
V gene: TRBV5-1
D gene: NA
clone size: NA
CDR3 protein: CASSRDRNSPLHF
CDR3 DNA: TGCGCCAGCAGCCGGGATAGGAATTCACCCCTCCACTTT

J gene: TRBJ1-1
V gene: TRBV2
D gene: NA
clone size: NA
CDR3 protein: CASSDDRNTEAFF
CDR3 DNA: TGTGCCAGCAGTGACGACAGGAACACTGAAGCTTTCTTT

J gene: TRBJ2-2
V gene: TRBV2
D gene: NA
clone size: NA
CDR3 protein: CASSVTGYNTGELFF
CDR3 DNA: TGTGCCAGCAGTGTAACGGGTTATAACACCGGGGAGCTGTTTTTT

J gene: TRBJ2-7
V gene: TRBV4-1
D gene: TRBD1
clone size: NA
CDR3 protein: CASSRNTGTGGSYEQYF
CDR3 DNA: TGCGCCAGCAGCCGGAATACTGGGACAGGGGGCTCCTACGAGCAGTACTTC

J gene: TRBJ1-5
V gene: TRBV7-8
D gene: NA
clone size: NA
CDR3 protein: CASSLAAGRGQPQHF
CDR3 DNA: TGTGCCAGCAGCTTAGCGGCAGGGCGAGGTCAGCCCCAGCATTTT